This entry concerns a single TCR beta chain. The data were produced by immunoSEQ multiplex PCR, yet TCRdb's version contains in-frame clones alone and is incomplete. The table records roughly 150,000 clones, approximately 91% of them present only once. The data originate from a study of blood T cell repertoires in COVID-19. In the study overall: PBMCs, B-cell-depleted T cells, or T cells provided the cDNA or gDNA that made up the material.

The germline gives CDR1 LNHDA, CDR2 SQIVND (reference sequence). V lost 4 bases and J lost 4; bases outside the gene matches: 4. The CDR3 length is 14 residues. In Seattle, patients joined the study during active infection and were tracked longitudinally. V gene TRBV19 combines with J gene TRBJ1-1, with 9 bases identical to TRBD1. The clonotype originates from a man aged 18 to 29 with COVID-19, enrolled during active disease. The sequenced sample was peripheral blood. The CDR3 coding sequence is TGTGCCAGTAGTACGGGACAGGGAATCACTGAAGCTTTCTTT. Translating it yields CASSTGQGITEAFF. The variable domain in full, completed from reference TRBV19 and TRBJ1-1, reads DGGITQSPKYLFRKEGQNVTLSCEQNLNHDAMYWYRQDPGQGLRLIYYSQIVNDFQKGDIAEGYSVSREKKESFPLTVTSAQKNPTAFYLCASSTGQGITEAFFGQGTRLTVV.